A single sample gave rise to the 22 T cell receptor beta chains below, sequenced in a study of CD8 T cells in ankylosing spondylitis. In TCRdb, the 5' RACE reads were re-called with MiXCR into one record per CDR3 protein. The sample includes hundreds of thousands of distinct CDR3 sequences, about an eighth of them seen just once. Antigens for these TCRs are unknown. Notes on the study in general: The study identified a TCR beta motif of under ten highly homologous variants that appeared characteristic of ankylosing spondylitis blood.

The source material was blood, either unsorted or a sorted T cell fraction (not recorded which). The origin of the receptors is a male donor with ankylosing spondylitis.

J is TRBJ1-2 and V is TRBV7-8; D gene unclear. The CDR3 has 13 amino acids. V gave up 1 base and J gave up 8 bases, with 11 bases separating them. Germline CDR1 and CDR2: SGHVS and FQNEAQ. The CDR3 region has the DNA TGTGCCAGCAGCTTAGATGCAGGAGGAGGCTACACCTTC. Translated, it gives CASSLDAGGGYTF. The full variable domain, completed using reference TRBV7-8 and TRBJ1-2, is GAGVSQSPRYKVAKRGQDVALRCDPISGHVSLFWYQQALGQGPEFLTYFQNEAQLDKSGLPSDRFFAERPEGSVSTLKIQRTQQEDSAVYLCASSLDAGGGYTFGSGTRLTVV.

The rearrangement uses TRBV7-2 and TRBJ2-1; 10 bases line up with TRBD2. Germline CDR1 is SGHTA and CDR2 is FQGNSA. J lost 10 bases, V lost 1 base, and 7 bases had no gene match. This CDR3 has 15 residues. As DNA, the CDR3 is TGTGCCAGCAGCTTAGGTCTAGCGGGAGCTCGAGAGCAGTTCTTC. This translates into CASSLGLAGAREQFF.

This clonotype was seen only a few times. This rearrangement joins TRBV5-1 to TRBJ2-5, with 7 bases identical to TRBD1. V gave up 2 bases and J gave up 2 bases; unmatched junction bases: 6. This CDR3 is 15 amino acids long. CDR1 SGHRS and CDR2 YFSETQ come from the germline V gene. The CDR3 DNA reads TGCGCCAGCAGCTTCGACGGGACAGCTCAAGAGACCCAGTACTTC. Its protein product is CASSFDGTAQETQYF.

A few counts support this clonotype. J is TRBJ2-7 and V is TRBV3-1; 7 positions agree with TRBD2. This CDR3 spans 15 amino acids. From germline, CDR1 is LGHDT and CDR2 YNNKEL (reference sequence). Trimming at V came to 4 bases and at J to 2 bases, leaving 8 bases not matched to a gene. The CDR3 sequence is CASSLSGVPPYEQYF. CDR3 nucleotides: TGTGCCAGCAGCCTGAGCGGGGTTCCACCCTACGAGCAGTACTTC.

This clonotype was picked up many times. The V gene is TRBV3-1, the J gene TRBJ1-1; tentatively, D is TRBD1 (5 bases). Germline V gene sequence: CDR1 LGHDT, CDR2 YNNKEL (reference sequence). Trimming left V 4 bases short and J 11 bases short, with 26 bases between. This CDR3 is 16 amino acids long. CDR3 coding DNA: TGTGCCAGCAGCCTAACAACCCTCGACAGACAAGCGGAGGCTTTCTTT. Its protein is CASSLTTLDRQAEAFF.

The gene calls are TRBV7-8 and TRBJ2-2; 9 positions agree with TRBD2. The CDR3 is 16 residues long. The germline V gene has CDR1 SGHVS and CDR2 FQNEAQ. Trimming took 2 bases from V and 4 from J; bases not matched to a gene: 5. The CDR3 sequence: CASSLRAGGTTGELFF. CDR3 nucleotide sequence: TGTGCCAGCAGCTTACGGGCGGGAGGGACCACCGGGGAGCTGTTTTTT.

The chain joins TRBV10-3 to TRBJ2-3, with D perhaps matching TRBD2 (5 bases). The CDR3 length is 14 residues. Trimming stripped 10 bases from V and 0 bases from J, with 14 bases between. The V gene's germline CDR1 is ENHRY and CDR2 SYGVKD. CDR3 protein: CATRTYLSTDTQYF. The CDR3 DNA reads as TGTGCCACCCGGACTTACTTAAGCACAGATACGCAGTATTTT.

A few counts support this clonotype. The gene calls are TRBV7-2 and TRBJ2-5, with a weak D call TRBD2 (5 bases). The CDR3 is 12 residues long. The germline CDR1 and CDR2 sequences are SGHTA and FQGNSA. Trimming took 5 bases from V and 5 from J, leaving 9 bases between them. The CDR3 region is CASSNQRETQYF. CDR3 in DNA: TGTGCCAGCAGCAACCAGCGGGAGACCCAGTACTTC.

The sample holds a few counts of this clonotype. The genes are TRBV6-2 or TRBV6-3 and TRBJ2-7, with a weak D call TRBD2 (6 bases). The CDR3 runs to 16 residues. The germline V gene has CDR1 MNHEY and CDR2 SVGEGT. Between the trimmed V and J ends, which lost 7 bases and 0 bases, there was a span of 19 bases. CDR3 nucleotide sequence: TGTGCCAGCAATCAACGCCGCGGGACGAGCTCCTACGAGCAGTACTTC. This gives the protein CASNQRRGTSSYEQYF.

The sample holds a few counts of this clonotype. The chain recombines TRBV5-6 with TRBJ2-1; 9 bases agree with TRBD2. V shed 3 bases and J 3 bases; nucleotides not matched to a gene: 7. The CDR3 consists of 16 residues. Looked up from germline, CDR1 is SGHDT and CDR2 is YYEEEE. This CDR3 reads CASSSQVAGVYNEQFF. The CDR3 coding sequence is TGTGCCAGCAGCTCGCAAGTAGCGGGAGTCTACAATGAGCAGTTCTTC.

The V and J genes are TRBV21-1 and TRBJ2-2; no DNA check was done on the table's D call, TRBD2. TRBV21-1 is a pseudogene locus. The length of the CDR3 is 15 residues. CDR3 nucleotide sequence: TGTGCCAGGCCCAGCGGGAGTGGGCATACCGGGGAGCTGTTTTTT. It encodes CARPSGSGHTGELFF.

V usage is TRBV12-3 or TRBV12-4 and J usage is TRBJ1-5; no firm D call. This CDR3 is 13 amino acids long. Trimming took off 7 bases at V and 8 bases at J, with 15 bases between the two ends. Here the CDR3 reads CASTSSQREPQHF. CDR3 bases: TGTGCCAGCACCTCAAGTCAGAGGGAGCCCCAGCATTTT.

This clonotype was observed a few times. This chain joins TRBV20-1 and TRBJ2-2; D is uncertain. Trimming shortened V by 3 bases and J by 7 bases, and 15 bases separated the two germline ends. The CDR3 length is 14 residues. Germline V gives CDR1 DFQATT, CDR2 SNEGSKA (reference sequence). The CDR3 region has the DNA TGCAGTGCTAGTTATTCCATCAGCAGCGGGGAGCTGTTTTTT. This encodes CSASYSISSGELFF.

Only a few counts were recorded for this clonotype. The rearrangement uses TRBV5-1 and TRBJ2-3, with 8 bases aligning to TRBD1. V was pared by 0 bases and J by 1 base, with 4 bases of the junction left unmatched. CDR3 length equals 16 residues. Germline CDR1 SGHRS, CDR2 YFSETQ. The CDR3 sequence is CASSLEGQVGTDTQYF. CDR3 nucleotide sequence: TGCGCCAGCAGCTTGGAGGGACAGGTCGGCACAGATACGCAGTATTTT.

The chain links TRBV9 to TRBJ2-7; 7 positions match TRBD1. V gave up 4 bases and J gave up 3 bases; unmatched junction bases: 7. CDR1 and CDR2 (germline): SGDLS, YYNGEE. This CDR3 contains 14 residues. The chain's CDR3 is CASSPEGQVYEQYF. CDR3 bases: TGTGCCAGCAGCCCAGAAGGACAGGTCTACGAGCAGTACTTC.

This clonotype was recorded at least ten times. The gene calls are TRBV12-3 or TRBV12-4 and TRBJ1-5; 12 bases are shared with TRBD1. The CDR3 totals 17 residues. With V trimmed by 6 bases and J by 4 bases, 10 bases remained unmatched. CDR3 amino acids: CASSTPGTGGGNQPQHF. The CDR3 bases are TGTGCCAGCAGCACCCCCGGGACAGGGGGCGGGAATCAGCCCCAGCATTTT.

This clonotype was observed many times. In DNA form, the CDR3 reads TGTGCCAGCAGGCGCGAAGCGGGAGGAAGCACAGATACGCAGTATTTT. Translated, it gives CASRREAGGSTDTQYF. V is TRBV11-2 and J is TRBJ2-3, with TRBD2 matching 9 bases. Germline-derived CDR1 and CDR2 are SGHAT and FQNNGV. This CDR3 contains 16 residues. V was clipped by 6 bases and J by 0 bases; unmatched bases: 7. The full variable domain, rest sourced from reference TRBV11-2 and TRBJ2-3, is EAGVAQSPRYKIIEKRQSVAFWCNPISGHATLYWYQQILGQGPKLLIQFQNNGVVDDSQLPKDRFSAERLKGVDSTLKIQPAKLEDSAVYLCASRREAGGSTDTQYFGPGTRLTVL.

The V call is TRBV27, the J call TRBJ2-7; D possibly corresponds to TRBD1 (5 bases). The CDR3 is 18 residues long. Deletions cut 5 bases from V and 0 bases from J, with 23 bases between. The V gene's germline CDR1 is MNHEY and CDR2 SMNVEV (reference sequence). The CDR3 coding sequence is TGTGCCAGCAGTCTCCGCCGGCTTGTAGGGGCCAGCTCCTACGAGCAGTACTTC. Its protein product is CASSLRRLVGASSYEQYF.

The chain has TRBV20-1 and TRBJ2-3; 7 bases agree with TRBD2. The junction had 7 bases not matched to a gene; V was cut back by 3 bases and J by 4 bases. The CDR3 is made up of 14 amino acids. Germline V CDR1 and CDR2: DFQATT, SNEGSKA (reference sequence). The CDR3 sequence: CSARSPSGADTQYF. For the CDR3, the DNA is TGCAGTGCTAGGTCGCCTAGCGGAGCAGATACGCAGTATTTT.

This chain uses TRBV5-1 with TRBJ2-7; D not resolved. Germline loops: CDR1 SGHRS, CDR2 YFSETQ. This CDR3 comprises 14 residues. The V and J ends lost 4 bases and 4 bases respectively, with 15 bases between them. The CDR3 sequence is CASSTRSPEYEQYF. CDR3 bases: TGCGCCAGCAGCACCCGGAGCCCGGAATACGAGCAGTACTTC.

The chain joins TRBV25-1 to TRBJ2-1; the D call may be TRBD1 or TRBD2 (6 bases each). Deletions cut 2 bases from V and 9 bases from J, with 20 bases between. The CDR3 runs 16 residues. Germline V gives CDR1 MGHDK, CDR2 SYGVNS. The CDR3 loop reads CASSEASGGTRCEQFF. The CDR3 DNA follows: TGTGCCAGCAGTGAAGCTTCTGGGGGGACAAGGTGTGAGCAGTTCTTC.

J is TRBJ1-2 and V is TRBV6-2 or TRBV6-3, with D perhaps TRBD1 (5 bases). CDR3 size: 14 residues. V was shortened by 6 bases and J by 11 bases, with 22 bases between the two germline ends. Germline CDR1 and CDR2: MNHEY and SVGEGT. CDR3 bases: TGTGCCAGCAGCAACCGGGACCGGGTTTTGGGTTACACCTTC. Its translation is CASSNRDRVLGYTF.